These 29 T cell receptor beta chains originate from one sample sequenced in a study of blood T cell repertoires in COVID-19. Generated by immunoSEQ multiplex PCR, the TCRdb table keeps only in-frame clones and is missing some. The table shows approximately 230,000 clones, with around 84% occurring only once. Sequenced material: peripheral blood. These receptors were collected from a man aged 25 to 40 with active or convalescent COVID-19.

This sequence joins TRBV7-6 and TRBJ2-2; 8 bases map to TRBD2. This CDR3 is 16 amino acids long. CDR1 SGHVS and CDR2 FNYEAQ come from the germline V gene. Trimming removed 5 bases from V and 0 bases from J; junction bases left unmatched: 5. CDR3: CASSDAGGANTGELFF. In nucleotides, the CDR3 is TGTGCCAGCAGCGACGCGGGAGGCGCGAACACCGGGGAGCTGTTTTTT.

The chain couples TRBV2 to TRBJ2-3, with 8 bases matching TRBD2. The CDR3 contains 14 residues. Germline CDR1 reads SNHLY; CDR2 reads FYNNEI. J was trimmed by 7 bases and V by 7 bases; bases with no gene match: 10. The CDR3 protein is CASKLRGDRNTQYF. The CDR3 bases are TGTGCCAGCAAGCTGCGGGGGGACCGCAATACGCAGTATTTT.

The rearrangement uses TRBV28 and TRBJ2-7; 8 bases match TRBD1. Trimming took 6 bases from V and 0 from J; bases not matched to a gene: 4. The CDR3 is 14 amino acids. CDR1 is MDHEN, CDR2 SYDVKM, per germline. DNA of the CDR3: TGTGCCAGCAGACCGACAGGGGCCTCCTACGAGCAGTACTTC. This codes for CASRPTGASYEQYF.

This CDR3 reads CASSVGGGSPLHF. The CDR3, as DNA: TGTGCCAGCAGCGTAGGGGGAGGTTCACCCCTCCACTTT. The J gene is TRBJ1-6, the V gene TRBV9; no reliable D call. The germline V gene has CDR1 SGDLS and CDR2 YYNGEE. V was trimmed by 0 bases and J by 9 bases, leaving 7 bases between them. The CDR3 contains 13 residues.

The CDR3 reads CASSLEEGAWTPLHF. The CDR3 DNA is TGTGCCAGCTCACTCGAAGAGGGGGCTTGGACTCCCCTCCACTTT. The J gene is TRBJ1-6, the V gene TRBV18, with 7 bases matching TRBD1. This CDR3 is 15 amino acids long. V was clipped by 4 bases and J by 13 bases; unmatched bases: 13. Germline V gene sequence: CDR1 KGHSH, CDR2 LQKENI.

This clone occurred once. Written as DNA, the CDR3 is TGTGCCAGCGCTATAGGGACAGGGGGTATATACGAGCAGTACTTC. It encodes CASAIGTGGIYEQYF. V usage is TRBV19 and J usage is TRBJ2-7, with 11 bases aligning to TRBD1. Germline trimming cut 9 bases from V and 4 bases from J; bases unmatched to any gene: 11. The CDR3 covers 15 residues. CDR1 is LNHDA, CDR2 SQIVND, per germline (reference sequence).

The CDR3 DNA reads as TGTGCCAGTAGTCGGACTAGCGGGAGGGTAAATGAGCAGTTCTTC. This encodes CASSRTSGRVNEQFF. The rearrangement uses TRBV19 and TRBJ2-1, with 15 bases aligning to TRBD2. After removal of 5 bases from V and 7 bases from J, the junction contained 3 bases not matched to a gene. The germline gives CDR1 LNHDA, CDR2 SQIVND (reference sequence). CDR3 length: 15 amino acids.

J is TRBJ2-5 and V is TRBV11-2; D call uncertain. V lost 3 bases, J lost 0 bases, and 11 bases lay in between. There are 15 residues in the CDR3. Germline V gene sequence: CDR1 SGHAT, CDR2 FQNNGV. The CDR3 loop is CASSLGTSYQETQYF. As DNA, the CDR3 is TGTGCCAGCAGCTTGGGCACCTCGTACCAAGAGACCCAGTACTTC.

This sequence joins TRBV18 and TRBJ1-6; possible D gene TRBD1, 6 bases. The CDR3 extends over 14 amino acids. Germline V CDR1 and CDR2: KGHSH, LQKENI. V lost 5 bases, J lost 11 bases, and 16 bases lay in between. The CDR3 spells CASSASIGQTPLHF. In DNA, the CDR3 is TGTGCCAGCTCAGCATCAATCGGACAGACACCCCTCCACTTT.

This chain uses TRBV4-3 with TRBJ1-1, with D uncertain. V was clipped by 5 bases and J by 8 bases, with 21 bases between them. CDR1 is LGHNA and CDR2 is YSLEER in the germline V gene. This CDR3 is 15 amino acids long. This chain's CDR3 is CASSDRPAPDGEAFF. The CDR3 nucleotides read TGCGCCAGCAGCGACCGACCGGCGCCCGACGGGGAAGCTTTCTTT.

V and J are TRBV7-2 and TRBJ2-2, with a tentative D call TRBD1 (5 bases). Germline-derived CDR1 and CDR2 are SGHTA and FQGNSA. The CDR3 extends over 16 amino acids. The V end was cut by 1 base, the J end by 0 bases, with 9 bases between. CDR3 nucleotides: TGTGCCAGCAGCTTAGGACTGACAGCGAACACCGGGGAGCTGTTTTTT. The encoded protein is CASSLGLTANTGELFF.

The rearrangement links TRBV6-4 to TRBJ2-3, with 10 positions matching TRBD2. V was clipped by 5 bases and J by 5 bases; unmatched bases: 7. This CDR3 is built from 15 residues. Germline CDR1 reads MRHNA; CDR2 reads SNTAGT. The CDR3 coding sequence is TGTGCCAGCAGTCTGAGCGGGGGGGCCGTAGATACGCAGTATTTT. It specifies CASSLSGGAVDTQYF.

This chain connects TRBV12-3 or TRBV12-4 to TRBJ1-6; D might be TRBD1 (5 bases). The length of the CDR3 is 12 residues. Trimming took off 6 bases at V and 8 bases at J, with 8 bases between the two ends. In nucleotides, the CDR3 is TGTGCCAGCAGCTCCAGGGATTCACCCCTCCACTTT. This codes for CASSSRDSPLHF.

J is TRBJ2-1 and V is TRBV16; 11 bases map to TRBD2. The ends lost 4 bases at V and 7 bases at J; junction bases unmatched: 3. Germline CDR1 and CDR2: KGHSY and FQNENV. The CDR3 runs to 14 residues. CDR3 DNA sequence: TGTGCCAGCAGCCCCTGGACTAGCGGGAATGAGCAGTTCTTC. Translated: CASSPWTSGNEQFF.

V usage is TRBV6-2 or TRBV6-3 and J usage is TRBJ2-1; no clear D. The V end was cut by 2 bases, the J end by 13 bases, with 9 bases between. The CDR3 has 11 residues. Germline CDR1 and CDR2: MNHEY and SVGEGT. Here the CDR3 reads CASSYMAVQFF. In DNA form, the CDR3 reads TGTGCCAGCAGTTACATGGCGGTCCAGTTCTTC.

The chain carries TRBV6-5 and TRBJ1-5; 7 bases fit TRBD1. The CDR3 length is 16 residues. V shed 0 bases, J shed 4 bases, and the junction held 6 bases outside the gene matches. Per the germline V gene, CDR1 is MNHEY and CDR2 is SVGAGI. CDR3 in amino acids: CASSYSNAGGNQPQHF. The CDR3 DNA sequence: TGTGCCAGCAGTTACTCGAATGCAGGGGGAAATCAGCCCCAGCATTTT.

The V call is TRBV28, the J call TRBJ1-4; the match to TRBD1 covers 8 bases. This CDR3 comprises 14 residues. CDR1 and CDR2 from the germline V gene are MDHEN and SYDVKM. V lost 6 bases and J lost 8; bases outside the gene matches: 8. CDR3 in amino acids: CASSRRTGLEKLFF. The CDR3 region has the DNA TGTGCCAGCAGCCGGAGGACAGGGTTAGAAAAACTGTTTTTT. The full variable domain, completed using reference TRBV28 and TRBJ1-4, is DVKVTQSSRYLVKRTGEKVFLECVQDMDHENMFWYRQDPGLGLRLIYFSYDVKMKEKGDIPEGYSVSREKKERFSLILESASTNQTSMYLCASSRRTGLEKLFFGSGTQLSVL.

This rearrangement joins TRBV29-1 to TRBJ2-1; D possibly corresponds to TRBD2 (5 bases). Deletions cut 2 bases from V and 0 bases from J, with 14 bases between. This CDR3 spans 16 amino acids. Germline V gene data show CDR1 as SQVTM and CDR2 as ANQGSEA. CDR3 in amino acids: CSVEWAGRSSYNEQFF. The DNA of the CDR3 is TGCAGCGTTGAATGGGCGGGCCGGAGCTCCTACAATGAGCAGTTCTTC.

CDR3 sequence: CASSYKDRGVYEQYF. The CDR3 bases are TGTGCCAGCAGTTACAAGGACAGGGGTGTCTACGAGCAGTACTTC. The chain recombines TRBV6-5 with TRBJ2-7, with 9 positions matching TRBD1. V shed 2 bases, J shed 3 bases, and the junction held 5 bases outside the gene matches. Germline CDR1 and CDR2: MNHEY and SVGAGI. The length of the CDR3 is 15 residues.

CDR3 DNA sequence: TGTGCCAGCTCACCAAGAGAGCGGGAGGTGGGCGAGCAGTACTTC. Amino acid sequence: CASSPREREVGEQYF. The genes are TRBV18 and TRBJ2-7, with 9 bases lining up with TRBD2. V lost 2 bases and J lost 6; bases outside the gene matches: 8. The CDR3 totals 15 residues. Germline CDR1 reads KGHSH; CDR2 reads LQKENI.

Written as DNA, the CDR3 is TGTGCCAGCAGCGTCGGGACAGGGTTGTCCCACGAGCAGTACTTC. Its translation is CASSVGTGLSHEQYF. The chain links TRBV7-8 to TRBJ2-7; TRBD1 aligns across 9 bases. Germline loops: CDR1 SGHVS, CDR2 FQNEAQ. V gave up 5 bases and J gave up 5 bases; unmatched junction bases: 10. CDR3 size: 15 residues.

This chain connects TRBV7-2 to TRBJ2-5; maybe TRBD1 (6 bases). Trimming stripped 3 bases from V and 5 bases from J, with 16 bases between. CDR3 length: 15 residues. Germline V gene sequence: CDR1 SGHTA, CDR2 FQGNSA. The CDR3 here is CASSFRGGSLETQYF. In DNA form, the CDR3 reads TGTGCCAGCAGCTTCAGGGGCGGTAGCCTGGAGACCCAGTACTTC.

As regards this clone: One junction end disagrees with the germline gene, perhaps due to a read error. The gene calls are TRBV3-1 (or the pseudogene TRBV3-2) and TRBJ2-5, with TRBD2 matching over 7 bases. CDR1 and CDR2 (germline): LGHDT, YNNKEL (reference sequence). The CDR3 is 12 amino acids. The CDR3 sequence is CASSQDRRGWHF. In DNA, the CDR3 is TGTGCCAGCAGCCAAGATCGGCGGGGGTGGCACTTC.

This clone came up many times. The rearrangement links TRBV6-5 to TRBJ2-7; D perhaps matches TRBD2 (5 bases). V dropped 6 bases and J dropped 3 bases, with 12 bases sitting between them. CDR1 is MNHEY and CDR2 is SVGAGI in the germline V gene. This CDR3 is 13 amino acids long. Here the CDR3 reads CASSPSGNYEQYF. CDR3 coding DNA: TGTGCCAGCAGCCCCTCCGGGAACTACGAGCAGTACTTC.

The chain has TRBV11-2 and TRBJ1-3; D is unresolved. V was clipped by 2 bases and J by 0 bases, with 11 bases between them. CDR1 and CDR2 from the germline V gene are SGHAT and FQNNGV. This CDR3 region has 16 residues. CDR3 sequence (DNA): TGTGCCAGCAGCTTACCGCATTACAGCTCTGGAAACACCATATATTTT. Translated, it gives CASSLPHYSSGNTIYF.

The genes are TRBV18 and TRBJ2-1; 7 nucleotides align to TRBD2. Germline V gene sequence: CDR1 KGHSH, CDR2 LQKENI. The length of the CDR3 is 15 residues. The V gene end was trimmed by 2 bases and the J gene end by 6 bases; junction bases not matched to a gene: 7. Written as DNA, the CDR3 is TGTGCCAGCTCACCAAGTCCAGCGGGAATCAATGAGCAGTTCTTC. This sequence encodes CASSPSPAGINEQFF.

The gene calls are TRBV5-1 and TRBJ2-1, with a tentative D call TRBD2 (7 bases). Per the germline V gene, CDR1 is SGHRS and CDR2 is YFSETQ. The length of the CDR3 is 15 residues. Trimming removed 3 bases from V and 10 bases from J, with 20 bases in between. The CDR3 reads CASSSQGPGGGEQFF. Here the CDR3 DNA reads TGCGCCAGCAGCTCCCAGGGGCCGGGAGGTGGCGAGCAGTTCTTC.

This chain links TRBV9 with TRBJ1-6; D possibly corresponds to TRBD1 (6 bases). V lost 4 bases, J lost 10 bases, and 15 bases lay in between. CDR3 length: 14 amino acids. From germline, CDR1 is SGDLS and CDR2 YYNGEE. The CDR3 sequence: CASSPGVLESPLHF. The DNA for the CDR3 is TGTGCCAGCAGCCCAGGGGTGTTGGAATCACCCCTCCACTTT.

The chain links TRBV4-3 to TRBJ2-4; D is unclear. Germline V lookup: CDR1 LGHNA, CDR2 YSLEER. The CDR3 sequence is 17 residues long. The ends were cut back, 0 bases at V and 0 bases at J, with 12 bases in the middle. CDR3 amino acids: CASSQEMETLAKNIQYF. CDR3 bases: TGCGCCAGCAGCCAAGAAATGGAGACTTTAGCCAAAAACATTCAGTACTTC.